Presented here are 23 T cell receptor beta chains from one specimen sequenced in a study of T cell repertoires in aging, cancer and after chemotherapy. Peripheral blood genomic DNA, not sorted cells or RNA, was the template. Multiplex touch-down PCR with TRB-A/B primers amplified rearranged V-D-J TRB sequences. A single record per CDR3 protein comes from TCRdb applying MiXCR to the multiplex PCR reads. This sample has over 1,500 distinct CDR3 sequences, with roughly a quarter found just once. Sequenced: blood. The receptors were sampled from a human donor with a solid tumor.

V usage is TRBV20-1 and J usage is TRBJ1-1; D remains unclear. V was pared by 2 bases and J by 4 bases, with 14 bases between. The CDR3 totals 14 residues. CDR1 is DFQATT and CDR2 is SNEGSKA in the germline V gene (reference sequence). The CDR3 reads CSARSGGGGTEAFF. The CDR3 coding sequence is TGCAGTGCTAGATCGGGCGGTGGTGGCACTGAAGCTTTCTTT.

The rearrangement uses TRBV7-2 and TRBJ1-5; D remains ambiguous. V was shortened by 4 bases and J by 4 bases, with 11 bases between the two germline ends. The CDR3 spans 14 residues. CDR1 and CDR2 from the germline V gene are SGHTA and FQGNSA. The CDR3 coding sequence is TGTGCCAGCAGCTATTTAGACGGAAATCAGCCCCAGCATTTT. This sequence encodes CASSYLDGNQPQHF. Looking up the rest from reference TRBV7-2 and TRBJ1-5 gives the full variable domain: GAGVSQSPSNKVTEKGKDVELRCDPISGHTALYWYRQSLGQGLEFLIYFQGNSAPDKSGLPSDRFSAERTGGSVSTLTIQRTQQEDSAVYLCASSYLDGNQPQHFGDGTRLSIL.

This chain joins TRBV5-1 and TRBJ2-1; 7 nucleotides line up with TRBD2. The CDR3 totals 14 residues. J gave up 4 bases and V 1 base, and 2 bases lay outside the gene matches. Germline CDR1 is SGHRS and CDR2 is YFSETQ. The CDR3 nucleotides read TGCGCCAGCAGCTTGCGGGGGGAGTACAATGAGCAGTTCTTC. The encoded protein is CASSLRGEYNEQFF.

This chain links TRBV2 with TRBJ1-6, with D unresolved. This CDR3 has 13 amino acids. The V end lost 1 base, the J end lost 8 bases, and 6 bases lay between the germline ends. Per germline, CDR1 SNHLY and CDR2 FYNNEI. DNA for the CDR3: TGTGCCAGCAGTGAAGGCAGACATTCACCCCTCCACTTT. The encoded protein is CASSEGRHSPLHF.

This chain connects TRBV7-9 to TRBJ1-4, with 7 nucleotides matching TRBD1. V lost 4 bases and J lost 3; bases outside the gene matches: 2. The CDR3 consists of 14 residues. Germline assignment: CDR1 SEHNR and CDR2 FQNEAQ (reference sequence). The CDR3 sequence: CASSSGTANEKLFF. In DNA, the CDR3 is TGTGCCAGCAGCTCCGGGACAGCTAATGAAAAACTGTTTTTT.

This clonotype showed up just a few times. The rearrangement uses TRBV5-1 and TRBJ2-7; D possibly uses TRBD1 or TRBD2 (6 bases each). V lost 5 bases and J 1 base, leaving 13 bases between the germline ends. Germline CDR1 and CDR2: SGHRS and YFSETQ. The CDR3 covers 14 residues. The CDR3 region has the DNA TGCGCCAGCAGTTCACAAGGGGGGTCCTACGAGCAGTACTTC. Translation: CASSSQGGSYEQYF.

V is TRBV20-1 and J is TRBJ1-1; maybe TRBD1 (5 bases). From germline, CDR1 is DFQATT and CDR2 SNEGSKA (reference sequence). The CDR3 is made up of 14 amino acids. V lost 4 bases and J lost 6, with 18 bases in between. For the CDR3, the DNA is TGCAGTGCTAAAACCGGGACTGGGAGCGCTGAAGCTTTCTTT. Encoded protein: CSAKTGTGSAEAFF.

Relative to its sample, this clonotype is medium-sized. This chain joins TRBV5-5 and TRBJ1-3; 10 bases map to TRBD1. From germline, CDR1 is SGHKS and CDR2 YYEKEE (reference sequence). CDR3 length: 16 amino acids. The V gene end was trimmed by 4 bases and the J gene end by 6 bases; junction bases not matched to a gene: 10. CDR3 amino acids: CASSLLPGQGSNTIYF. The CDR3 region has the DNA TGTGCCAGCAGCCTTCTACCGGGACAGGGGTCAAACACCATATATTTT.

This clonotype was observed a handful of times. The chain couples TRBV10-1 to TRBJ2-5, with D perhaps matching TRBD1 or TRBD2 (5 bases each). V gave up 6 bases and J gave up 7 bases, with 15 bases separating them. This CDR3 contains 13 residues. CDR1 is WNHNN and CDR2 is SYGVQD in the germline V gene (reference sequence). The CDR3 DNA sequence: TGCGCCAGCAGCGACAGAGGGCTAGGGACCCAGTACTTC. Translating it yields CASSDRGLGTQYF.

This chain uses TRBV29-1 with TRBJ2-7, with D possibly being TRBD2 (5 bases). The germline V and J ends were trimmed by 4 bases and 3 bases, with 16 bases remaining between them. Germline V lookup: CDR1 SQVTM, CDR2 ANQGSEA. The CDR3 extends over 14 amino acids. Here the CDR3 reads CSVAFGGGDYEQYF. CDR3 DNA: TGCAGCGTTGCATTTGGAGGTGGGGACTACGAGCAGTACTTC.

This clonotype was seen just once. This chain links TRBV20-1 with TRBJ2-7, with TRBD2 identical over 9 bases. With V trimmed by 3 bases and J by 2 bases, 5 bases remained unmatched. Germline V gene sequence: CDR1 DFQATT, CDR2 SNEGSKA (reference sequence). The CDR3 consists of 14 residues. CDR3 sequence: CSASPTSGAYEQYF. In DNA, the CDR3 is TGCAGTGCTAGTCCGACTAGCGGCGCCTACGAGCAGTACTTC.

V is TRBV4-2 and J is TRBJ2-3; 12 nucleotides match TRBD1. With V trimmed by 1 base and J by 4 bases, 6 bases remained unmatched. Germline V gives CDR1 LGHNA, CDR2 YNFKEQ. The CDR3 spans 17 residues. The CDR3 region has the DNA TGTGCCAGCAGCCAAGGGGGGGGACAGGGGGCTTCAGATACGCAGTATTTT. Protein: CASSQGGGQGASDTQYF.

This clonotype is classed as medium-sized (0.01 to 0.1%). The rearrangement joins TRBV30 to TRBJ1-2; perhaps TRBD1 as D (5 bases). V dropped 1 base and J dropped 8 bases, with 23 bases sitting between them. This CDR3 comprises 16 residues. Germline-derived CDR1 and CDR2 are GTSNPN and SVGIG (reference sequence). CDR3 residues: CAWSALDSNLYEGYTF. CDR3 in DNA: TGTGCCTGGAGTGCCCTTGACAGCAACCTCTATGAGGGCTACACCTTC. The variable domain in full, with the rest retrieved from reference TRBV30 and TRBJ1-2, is SQTIHQWPATLVQPVGSPLSLECTVEGTSNPNLYWYRQAAGRGLQLLFYSVGIGQISSEVPQNLSASRPQDRQFILSSKKLLLSDSGFYLCAWSALDSNLYEGYTFGSGTRLTVV.

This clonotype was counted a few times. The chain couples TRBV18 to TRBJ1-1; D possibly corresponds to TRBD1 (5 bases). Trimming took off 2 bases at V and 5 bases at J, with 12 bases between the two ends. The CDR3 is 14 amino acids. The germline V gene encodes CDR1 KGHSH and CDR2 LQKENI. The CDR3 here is CASSPNTGGTEAFF. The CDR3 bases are TGTGCCAGCTCACCAAATACCGGGGGGACTGAAGCTTTCTTT.

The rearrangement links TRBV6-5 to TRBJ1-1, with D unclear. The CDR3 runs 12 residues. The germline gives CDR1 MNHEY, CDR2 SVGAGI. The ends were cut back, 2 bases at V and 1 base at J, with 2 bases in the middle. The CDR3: CASSYRNTEAFF. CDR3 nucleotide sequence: TGTGCCAGCAGTTACAGGAACACTGAAGCTTTCTTT.

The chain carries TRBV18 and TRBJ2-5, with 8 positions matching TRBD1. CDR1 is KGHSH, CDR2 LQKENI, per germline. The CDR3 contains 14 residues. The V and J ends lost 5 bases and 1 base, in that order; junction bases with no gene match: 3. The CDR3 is CASSKDRAQETQYF. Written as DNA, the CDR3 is TGTGCCAGCTCAAAGGACAGGGCCCAAGAGACCCAGTACTTC. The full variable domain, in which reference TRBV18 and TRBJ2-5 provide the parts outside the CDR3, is NAGVMQNPRHLVRRRGQEARLRCSPMKGHSHVYWYRQLPEEGLKFMVYLQKENIIDESGMPKERFSAEFPKEGPSILRIQQVVRGDSAAYFCASSKDRAQETQYFGPGTRLLVL.

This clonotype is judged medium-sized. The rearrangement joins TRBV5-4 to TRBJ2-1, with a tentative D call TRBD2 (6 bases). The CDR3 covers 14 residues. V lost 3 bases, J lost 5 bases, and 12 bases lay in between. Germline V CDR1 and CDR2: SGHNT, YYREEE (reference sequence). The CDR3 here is CASSSDPGDNEQFF. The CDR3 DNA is TGTGCCAGCAGCTCCGACCCGGGGGACAATGAGCAGTTCTTC. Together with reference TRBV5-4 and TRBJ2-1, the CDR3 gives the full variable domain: ETGVTQSPTHLIKTRGQQVTLRCSSQSGHNTVSWYQQALGQGPQFIFQYYREEENGRGNFPPRFSGLQFPNYSSELNVNALELDDSALYLCASSSDPGDNEQFFGPGTRLTVL.

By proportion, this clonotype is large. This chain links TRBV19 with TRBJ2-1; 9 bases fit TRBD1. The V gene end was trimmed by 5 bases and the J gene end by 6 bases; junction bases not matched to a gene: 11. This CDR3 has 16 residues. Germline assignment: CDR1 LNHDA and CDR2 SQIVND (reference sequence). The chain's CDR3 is CASSAYPGQGVNEQFF. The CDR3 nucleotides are TGTGCCAGTAGTGCCTACCCGGGACAGGGAGTCAATGAGCAGTTCTTC.

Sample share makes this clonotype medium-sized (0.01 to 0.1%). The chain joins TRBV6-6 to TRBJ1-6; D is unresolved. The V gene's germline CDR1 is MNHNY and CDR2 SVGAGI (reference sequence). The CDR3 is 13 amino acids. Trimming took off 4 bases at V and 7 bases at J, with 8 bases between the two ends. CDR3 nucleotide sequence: TGTGCCAGCAGTTTTGGGGAGAATTCACCCCTCCACTTT. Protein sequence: CASSFGENSPLHF.

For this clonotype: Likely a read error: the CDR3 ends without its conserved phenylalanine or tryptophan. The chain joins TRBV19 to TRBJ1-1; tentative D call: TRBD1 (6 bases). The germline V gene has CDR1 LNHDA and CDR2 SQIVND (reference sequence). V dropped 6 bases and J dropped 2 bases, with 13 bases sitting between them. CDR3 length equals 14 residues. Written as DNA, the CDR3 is TGTGCCAGTAGACGGGTGGGGGCCAACACTGAAGCTTTCTTA. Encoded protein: CASRRVGANTEAFL.

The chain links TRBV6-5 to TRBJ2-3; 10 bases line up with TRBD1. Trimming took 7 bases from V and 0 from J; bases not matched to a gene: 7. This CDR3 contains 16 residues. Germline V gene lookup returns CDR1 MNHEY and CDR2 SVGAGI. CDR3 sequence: CASNPGQGVSTDTQYF. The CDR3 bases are TGTGCCAGCAACCCCGGACAGGGGGTTAGCACAGATACGCAGTATTTT.

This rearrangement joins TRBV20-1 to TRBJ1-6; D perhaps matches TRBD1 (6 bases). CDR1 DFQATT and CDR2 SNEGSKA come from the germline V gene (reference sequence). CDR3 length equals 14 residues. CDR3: CHARFSGDKTPLHF. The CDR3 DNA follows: TGCCATGCTAGGTTTTCAGGGGATAAGACACCCCTCCACTTT.

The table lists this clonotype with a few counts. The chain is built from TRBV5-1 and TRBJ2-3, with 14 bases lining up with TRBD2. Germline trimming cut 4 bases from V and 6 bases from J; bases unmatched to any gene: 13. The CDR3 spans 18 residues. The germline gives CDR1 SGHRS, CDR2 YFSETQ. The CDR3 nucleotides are TGCGCCAGCAGCCCGACCGGGACTAGCGGGGGTGGTGGGGATACGCAGTATTTT. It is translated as CASSPTGTSGGGGDTQYF.